The next 15 T cell receptor beta chains were all read from a single sample in a study of cytomegalovirus exposure and HLA in healthy donors. PCR amplification relied on 60 Vbeta primers (plus 13 Jbeta primers). TCRdb's table, derived via immunoSEQ multiplex PCR, lists solely in-frame clones and lacks some. The sample consists of about 200,000 clones, about 86% of them appearing once. Sequenced sample: PBMCs. These receptors came from a woman aged 25 to 39 in good health and CMV-seronegative.

The chain combines TRBV9 with TRBJ2-5; the match to TRBD1 covers 7 bases. Trimming cost V 3 bases and J 4 bases; bases outside gene matches: 9. The CDR3 has 15 amino acids. The V gene's germline CDR1 is SGDLS and CDR2 YYNGEE. CDR3 loop: CASSAGTALLETQYF. The CDR3 DNA reads as TGTGCCAGCAGCGCCGGGACAGCGCTCCTAGAGACCCAGTACTTC. The complete variable domain, with remaining parts taken from reference TRBV9 and TRBJ2-5, reads DSGVTQTPKHLITATGQRVTLRCSPRSGDLSVYWYQQSLDQGLQFLIQYYNGEERAKGNILERFSAQQFPDLHSELNLSSLELGDSALYFCASSAGTALLETQYFGPGTRLLVL.

This clone was seen only once. The genes are TRBV11-2 and TRBJ2-5, with D possibly being TRBD1 (6 bases). The CDR3 has 16 residues. The V gene's germline CDR1 is SGHAT and CDR2 FQNNGV. V was pared by 0 bases and J by 9 bases, with 20 bases between. Here the CDR3 reads CASSLDPAGVQLAQYF. CDR3 sequence (DNA): TGTGCCAGCAGCTTAGATCCAGCAGGGGTCCAGCTGGCCCAGTACTTC. The full variable domain, rest sourced from reference TRBV11-2 and TRBJ2-5, is EAGVAQSPRYKIIEKRQSVAFWCNPISGHATLYWYQQILGQGPKLLIQFQNNGVVDDSQLPKDRFSAERLKGVDSTLKIQPAKLEDSAVYLCASSLDPAGVQLAQYFGPGTRLLVL.

This chain uses TRBV7-3 with TRBJ2-7; D call uncertain. The length of the CDR3 is 13 residues. Trimming left V 6 bases short and J 7 bases short, with 16 bases between. The germline gives CDR1 SGHTA, CDR2 FQGTGA. CDR3 bases: TGTGCCAGCAGTTTCGCCGAGCTTTCAGAGCAGTACTTC. Its protein product is CASSFAELSEQYF.

The chain has TRBV6-1 and TRBJ1-2; 7 bases match TRBD1. V gave up 7 bases and J gave up 6 bases; unmatched junction bases: 8. Germline CDR1 is MNHNS and CDR2 is SASEGT. The length of the CDR3 is 13 residues. The chain's CDR3 is CASIATGKDGYTF. CDR3 DNA sequence: TGTGCCAGCATCGCGACAGGGAAGGATGGCTACACCTTC.

J is TRBJ1-1 and V is TRBV4-1; no definite D call. The CDR3 is made up of 14 amino acids. In germline, CDR1 is MGHRA, CDR2 YSYEKL. Trimming took off 1 base at V and 5 bases at J, with 11 bases between the two ends. The CDR3 loop is CASSQGRGGTEAFF. Written as DNA, the CDR3 is TGCGCCAGCAGCCAAGGACGCGGTGGGACTGAAGCTTTCTTT.

The chain employs TRBV7-2 and TRBJ1-1; 8 bases are shared with TRBD1. V dropped 4 bases and J dropped 0; count of bases not matched to a gene: 13. This CDR3 contains 18 residues. Germline-derived CDR1 and CDR2 are SGHTA and FQGNSA. As DNA, the CDR3 is TGTGCCAGCAGCTGGGCCCAGGGGGCCGAGTTTGTGAACACTGAAGCTTTCTTT. Its protein product is CASSWAQGAEFVNTEAFF.

Comments on this clone: Compared with germline, one end of the junction differs, possibly owing to a read error. Here the CDR3 reads CASRDGTVYVYTF. The DNA for the CDR3 is TGTGCCAGCAGAGACGGGACAGTCTATGTCTACACCTTC. The gene calls are TRBV2 and TRBJ1-2; 7 bases fit TRBD1. The CDR3 consists of 13 residues. The germline gives CDR1 SNHLY, CDR2 FYNNEI.

The genes are TRBV7-9 and TRBJ2-7; 12 bases are shared with TRBD2. The CDR3 covers 17 residues. V lost 5 bases and J lost 2; bases outside the gene matches: 10. Germline CDR1 is SEHNR and CDR2 is FQNEAQ (reference sequence). CDR3 sequence: CASSPPEGLAGAYEQYF. The CDR3 bases are TGTGCCAGCAGCCCACCAGAGGGACTAGCGGGCGCCTACGAGCAGTACTTC.

The chain combines TRBV2 with TRBJ2-7; 9 bases match TRBD2. Trimming removed 5 bases from V and 3 bases from J; junction bases left unmatched: 5. The CDR3 contains 14 residues. From germline, CDR1 is SNHLY and CDR2 FYNNEI. CDR3 sequence: CASSPRLAVYEQYF. The DNA of the CDR3 is TGTGCCAGCAGTCCGAGACTAGCGGTCTACGAGCAGTACTTC.

The chain is built from TRBV2 and TRBJ1-5; 7 bases agree with TRBD1. The CDR3 totals 14 residues. With 6 bases clipped from V and 6 bases from J, the junction kept 8 bases outside the gene matches. Germline lookup yields CDR1 SNHLY and CDR2 FYNNEI. CDR3 nucleotide sequence: TGTGCCAGCAGAGCGGCCAGGGGGACTCAGCCCCAGCATTTT. Translation gives CASRAARGTQPQHF. The variable domain in full, completed from reference TRBV2 and TRBJ1-5, reads EPEVTQTPSHQVTQMGQEVILRCVPISNHLYFYWYRQILGQKVEFLVSFYNNEISEKSEIFDDQFSVERPDGSNFTLKIRSTKLEDSAMYFCASRAARGTQPQHFGDGTRLSIL.

The CDR3 nucleotides read TGTGCCAGCAGTTTATCCCTCGGGCACGCGGGCATCGAGCAGTACTTC. Encoded protein: CASSLSLGHAGIEQYF. The chain combines TRBV28 with TRBJ2-7; a weak D match, TRBD2 (5 bases). Germline V lookup: CDR1 MDHEN, CDR2 SYDVKM. The CDR3 spans 16 residues. Trimming cost V 1 base and J 6 bases, with 19 bases left between them.

This rearrangement joins TRBV29-1 to TRBJ2-3, with 13 bases that match TRBD2. CDR3 length: 16 residues. J was trimmed by 4 bases and V by 2 bases; bases with no gene match: 6. The V gene's germline CDR1 is SQVTM and CDR2 ANQGSEA. The CDR3 DNA reads as TGCAGCGTTGAACAACTAGCGGGGGGGCCCCCAGATACGCAGTATTTT. Protein product: CSVEQLAGGPPDTQYF.

The genes are TRBV29-1 and TRBJ2-3, with TRBD2 as a possible D gene (5 bases). The CDR3 is made up of 13 amino acids. Trimming took off 3 bases at V and 1 base at J, with 8 bases between the two ends. CDR1 and CDR2 from the germline V gene are SQVTM and ANQGSEA. CDR3 coding DNA: TGCAGCGTTGACTGGCGGGGCACAGATACGCAGTATTTT. This translates into CSVDWRGTDTQYF.

The chain uses TRBV4-1 and TRBJ2-7; TRBD1 aligns across 8 bases. Germline CDR1 MGHRA, CDR2 YSYEKL. J lost 9 bases, V lost 4 bases, and 14 bases had no gene match. This CDR3 comprises 15 residues. The CDR3 loop is CASSRRAGQGRGQYF. In nucleotides, the CDR3 is TGCGCCAGCAGCCGAAGGGCCGGACAGGGTAGAGGGCAGTACTTC.

The chain combines TRBV6-1 with TRBJ1-2, with 8 bases that match TRBD1. Germline CDR1 reads MNHNS; CDR2 reads SASEGT. J was trimmed by 4 bases and V by 5 bases; bases with no gene match: 6. The CDR3 is made up of 14 amino acids. This CDR3 is CASSRQGLFYGYTF. The CDR3 region has the DNA TGTGCCAGCAGTAGACAGGGGCTCTTCTATGGCTACACCTTC.